These T cell receptor beta chains were read from a single sample in a study of cytomegalovirus exposure and HLA in healthy donors. TCRdb's copy holds only in-frame clones and misses some; the assay was immunoSEQ multiplex PCR. Seen here are some 180,000 clones, just over 75% observed once, and the top ten hold approximately 3.7%. Specimen: PBMCs. The receptors originated from a woman aged 60-70 years in good health and CMV-seropositive. CDR3s leave out the opening cysteine and the closing phenylalanine or tryptophan. For some rows the clone size is stated as once, few or many, or as a class when expanded; others skip it.

clone size,J gene,V gene,CDR3 protein
few,TRBJ1-1,TRBV11-1,ASSYGQGPRTEAF
-,TRBJ2-3,TRBV5-1,ASSRAPTGEEVTQY
-,TRBJ1-4,TRBV4-3,ASSTIPGATNEKLF
-,TRBJ2-7,TRBV6-6,ASSYESGPSEQY
-,TRBJ1-1,TRBV19,ASRSQSNTEAF
-,TRBJ2-2,TRBV28,ASTLSGSTGELF
-,TRBJ1-5,TRBV2,ASNLQGAYQPQH
few,TRBJ2-7,TRBV28,ASSRGLAETYEQY
-,TRBJ2-1,TRBV5-4,ASSLGQGQYNEQF
-,TRBJ2-3,TRBV19,ASSIDLGITDTQY
-,TRBJ2-3,TRBV5-1,ASSLDGATQY
-,TRBJ2-5,TRBV5-1,ASSLARLAGVETQY
-,TRBJ1-1,TRBV30,AWSPTDRVNTEAF
-,TRBJ1-6,TRBV30,AWRLRGGGSPLH
-,TRBJ2-5,TRBV6-6,ASSSLAAQY
-,TRBJ2-5,TRBV15,ATSRGAGGPQETQY
-,TRBJ2-5,TRBV5-1,ASSWTGGSTQETQY
few,TRBJ1-3,TRBV30,AWTAGGGNTIY
-,TRBJ1-4,TRBV7-9,ASSPTGTATNEKLF
-,TRBJ2-1,TRBV11-2,ASSLSALAINEQF
once,TRBJ2-2,TRBV30,AWSLLAGNTGELF
-,TRBJ1-1,TRBV10-3,AISEARPGGEAF
-,TRBJ1-2,TRBV7-9,ASSRTGGSYNYGYT
-,TRBJ2-5,TRBV5-1,ASRRTSGGLRETQY
-,TRBJ1-2,TRBV11-2,ASSPRQAYGYT
few,TRBJ1-1,TRBV19,ASSTQGQRNTEAF
-,TRBJ1-5,TRBV7-2,ASSLSRGIGQPQH